Listed here are 32 T cell receptor beta chains from one sample, sequenced in a study of blood T cells in healthy people across ages (dated by TCRdb to between 2015 and 2017). Receptors were amplified or captured by 5' RACE. Sequencing instrument: Illumina HiSeq 2500. A second about 7 to 11 cycle PCR used a sample-barcoded 5' primer and a J-beta primer mix. TCRdb passed the public sequencing reads through fastp at Q25 and MiXCR, retaining productive beta sequences. Here each entry gathers all rows of one CDR3 protein and keeps the most common genes and DNA. The sample profile shows just over 1 million distinct CDR3 sequences; more than 35% of them were found once. The ten largest clones take up under 20% of the sample. The sequenced sample was blood. These receptors were collected from a woman aged 55 to 70 in good health.

This clonotype came up a few times. The rearrangement joins TRBV10-3 to TRBJ2-7, with 8 bases aligning to TRBD2. With V trimmed by 0 bases and J by 3 bases, 4 bases remained unmatched. The CDR3 has 15 residues. Germline-derived CDR1 and CDR2 are ENHRY and SYGVKD. For the CDR3, the DNA is TGTGCCATCAGTGAGTCCAGCGGGAGAGTCTACGAGCAGTACTTC. Its translation is CAISESSGRVYEQYF.

This chain uses TRBV12-3 or TRBV12-4 with TRBJ1-1; D unresolved. Deletions cut 5 bases from V and 4 bases from J, with 11 bases between. This CDR3 is built from 13 residues. This CDR3 is CASSGERFTEAFF. DNA of the CDR3: TGTGCCAGCAGTGGAGAACGTTTCACTGAAGCTTTCTTT.

This clonotype was counted many times. V is TRBV7-9 and J is TRBJ2-1; D is perhaps TRBD1 or TRBD2 (5 bases each). Trimming removed 5 bases from V and 3 bases from J, with 14 bases in between. The CDR3 is 15 amino acids. Looked up from germline, CDR1 is SEHNR and CDR2 is FQNEAQ (reference sequence). The CDR3 sequence is CASSGGDGNYNEQFF. CDR3 DNA sequence: TGTGCCAGCAGCGGTGGGGACGGCAACTACAATGAGCAGTTCTTC.

This clonotype turned up a few times. V and J are TRBV5-1 and TRBJ2-3, with TRBD1 identical over 9 bases. Germline trimming cut 4 bases from V and 8 bases from J; bases unmatched to any gene: 11. The CDR3 is made up of 15 amino acids. CDR1 and CDR2 from the germline V gene are SGHRS and YFSETQ. CDR3 sequence (DNA): TGCGCCAGCAGCGACCCGGGACAGGGTTCCGGTACGCAGTATTTT. Its protein product is CASSDPGQGSGTQYF. The whole variable domain, filled in from reference TRBV5-1 and TRBJ2-3, reads KAGVTQTPRYLIKTRGQQVTLSCSPISGHRSVSWYQQTPGQGLQFLFEYFSETQRNKGNFPGRFSGRQFSNSRSEMNVSTLELGDSALYLCASSDPGQGSGTQYFGPGTRLTVL.

The rearrangement joins TRBV10-3 to TRBJ1-2, with 7 bases that match TRBD1. V gave up 3 bases and J gave up 0 bases; unmatched junction bases: 13. The germline gives CDR1 ENHRY, CDR2 SYGVKD. This CDR3 spans 18 amino acids. The CDR3, as DNA: TGTGCCATCAGTGACCAGAAAAACGGACAGGCTGCTAACTATGGCTACACCTTC. Amino acids: CAISDQKNGQAANYGYTF.

The chain has TRBV15 and TRBJ2-1; no firm D call. CDR3 length equals 15 residues. Germline CDR1 reads LNHNV; CDR2 reads YYDKDF (reference sequence). Trimming left V 0 bases short and J 4 bases short, with 10 bases between. The CDR3 region has the DNA TGTGCCACCAGCAGAGATCGGCAGAATTACAATGAGCAGTTCTTC. Translation: CATSRDRQNYNEQFF. Together with reference TRBV15 and TRBJ2-1, the CDR3 gives the full variable domain: DAMVIQNPRYQVTQFGKPVTLSCSQTLNHNVMYWYQQKSSQAPKLLFHYYDKDFNNEADTPDNFQSRRPNTSFCFLDIRSPGLGDTAMYLCATSRDRQNYNEQFFGPGTRLTVL.

The V gene is TRBV7-9, the J gene TRBJ1-2; D remains ambiguous. Deletions cut 4 bases from V and 3 bases from J, with 9 bases between. Germline V lookup: CDR1 SEHNR, CDR2 FQNEAQ (reference sequence). The CDR3 runs to 13 residues. For the CDR3, the DNA is TGTGCCAGCAGCTCACAGAGTCACTATGGCTACACCTTC. Residues: CASSSQSHYGYTF.

As regards this clonotype: The junction departs from germline at one end; a sequencing error may be responsible. The rearrangement joins TRBV7-9 to TRBJ2-1, with D possibly TRBD2 on 6 matching bases. The CDR3 has 15 amino acids. CDR1 and CDR2 from the germline V gene are SEHNR and FQNEAQ (reference sequence). CDR3 bases: TGTGCCAGCAGCTTAGTAACGGGAGCTTACAATGAGCAGTCCTTC. It is translated as CASSLVTGAYNEQSF.

The rearrangement links TRBV28 to TRBJ2-7; 7 bases map to TRBD2. V shed 6 bases, J shed 2 bases, and the junction held 7 bases outside the gene matches. The germline gives CDR1 MDHEN, CDR2 SYDVKM. This CDR3 spans 14 amino acids. The DNA of the CDR3 is TGTGCCAGCAGGGGGGGAGGGGAGGCCTACGAGCAGTACTTC. As protein: CASRGGGEAYEQYF.

The rearrangement uses TRBV27 and TRBJ2-3, with D tentatively TRBD2 (6 bases). The V gene lost 3 bases and the J gene lost 0 bases, with 13 bases spanning the gap. This CDR3 comprises 16 residues. Germline CDR1 reads MNHEY; CDR2 reads SMNVEV (reference sequence). The CDR3 is CASSLAPGSSTDTQYF. The CDR3 DNA sequence: TGTGCCAGCAGTTTGGCCCCCGGGAGCAGCACAGATACGCAGTATTTT.

The rearrangement joins TRBV21-1 to TRBJ2-7; TRBD2, the table's D call, was not compared with the DNA. TRBV21-1 is tagged as a pseudogene. CDR3 size: 18 residues. CDR3 DNA sequence: TGTGCCAGCAGCCATGGGGTAAATTGGGCTAGCGTGAGCTACGAGCAGTACTTC. Protein: CASSHGVNWASVSYEQYF.

The chain uses TRBV12-3 or TRBV12-4 and TRBJ2-2, with 7 bases matching TRBD1. This CDR3 is built from 16 residues. The V segment lost 5 bases and the J segment 2 bases; nucleotides outside the gene matches: 8. The CDR3 sequence: CASSPDRDLNTGELFF. As DNA, the CDR3 is TGTGCCAGCAGTCCCGACAGGGACCTCAACACCGGGGAGCTGTTTTTT.

The sample holds one count of this clonotype. The chain carries TRBV5-1 and TRBJ2-1; D is uncertain. Trimming removed 5 bases from V and 5 bases from J, with 11 bases in between. This CDR3 is 13 amino acids long. Germline V CDR1 and CDR2: SGHRS, YFSETQ. The CDR3 nucleotides read TGCGCCAGCAGTCAAGACTTGGACAATGAGCAGTTCTTC. Translating it yields CASSQDLDNEQFF.

The chain uses TRBV7-2 and TRBJ2-1, with TRBD2 as a possible D gene (7 bases). V shed 3 bases and J shed 6 bases, with 15 bases lying between them. Germline V gene sequence: CDR1 SGHTA, CDR2 FQGNSA. The CDR3 sequence is 15 residues long. CDR3 nucleotides: TGTGCCAGCAGCTTCGGACTAGGGGGTGGCAATGAGCAGTTCTTC. It encodes CASSFGLGGGNEQFF.

The chain carries TRBV5-5 and TRBJ2-5, with D maybe TRBD2 (5 bases). This CDR3 has 14 residues. CDR1 and CDR2 from the germline V gene are SGHKS and YYEKEE (reference sequence). V lost 0 bases to trimming and J lost 5 bases, with 11 bases between them. The CDR3 protein is CASSLAPSSETQYF. The DNA of the CDR3 is TGTGCCAGCAGCTTGGCCCCTAGCAGCGAGACCCAGTACTTC.

This clonotype was detected many times. J is TRBJ2-3 and V is TRBV27, with 7 bases lining up with TRBD1. Germline-derived CDR1 and CDR2 are MNHEY and SMNVEV (reference sequence). The CDR3 length is 15 residues. The trim removed 5 bases at V and 3 bases at J, leaving 8 bases unmatched. The CDR3 DNA sequence: TGTGCCAGCAGTACCTACTCGACAGGGACAGATACGCAGTATTTT. Protein sequence: CASSTYSTGTDTQYF.

The V gene is TRBV10-3, the J gene TRBJ2-1; possible D gene TRBD1, 6 bases. The CDR3 has 15 amino acids. V shed 7 bases and J shed 0 bases, with 13 bases lying between them. Germline V CDR1 and CDR2: ENHRY, SYGVKD. The CDR3 reads CAIKGQPSSYNEQFF. CDR3 nucleotides: TGTGCCATCAAGGGACAACCGAGCTCCTACAATGAGCAGTTCTTC.

This clonotype turned up a few times. In DNA form, the CDR3 reads TGTGCCAGCAGCCAAGATTCTAGCGTCACCTACGAGCAGTACTTC. Its protein product is CASSQDSSVTYEQYF. The rearrangement links TRBV4-2 to TRBJ2-7; perhaps TRBD2 as D (6 bases). The V end lost 0 bases, the J end lost 2 bases, and 11 bases lay between the germline ends. Germline V gene data show CDR1 as LGHNA and CDR2 as YNFKEQ. The CDR3 runs to 15 residues.

This clonotype was counted between two and nine times. The chain employs TRBV6-6 and TRBJ2-3, with no clear D. Between the trimmed V and J ends, which lost 6 bases and 1 base, there was a span of 8 bases. The CDR3 sequence is 13 residues long. Germline CDR1 is MNHNY and CDR2 is SVGAGI (reference sequence). The CDR3 spells CASRSGGTDTQYF. CDR3 coding DNA: TGTGCCAGCAGAAGTGGGGGCACAGATACGCAGTATTTT.

This clonotype was detected only once. This could be a read error, since a much larger clone is one nucleotide away. The chain is built from TRBV5-1 and TRBJ2-5; a possible D gene is TRBD1 (6 bases). The CDR3 runs 14 residues. The germline V gene has CDR1 SGHRS and CDR2 YFSETQ. Between the trimmed V and J ends, which lost 5 bases and 8 bases, there was a span of 19 bases. The CDR3 region has the DNA TGCGCCAGCAGGGGGGCAACTGGAGCCAGAACCCAGTACTTC. Protein: CASRGATGARTQYF.

This chain connects TRBV11-2 to TRBJ1-2; D remains ambiguous. Per the germline V gene, CDR1 is SGHAT and CDR2 is FQNNGV. The V gene lost 2 bases and the J gene lost 4 bases, with 17 bases spanning the gap. The CDR3 covers 16 residues. The CDR3 DNA sequence: TGTGCCAGCAGCTTAACGGGTGTTGGGCTCGGCTATGGCTACACCTTC. Its translation: CASSLTGVGLGYGYTF.

This chain uses TRBV20-1 with TRBJ2-1; tentatively, D is TRBD2 (7 bases). V dropped 2 bases and J dropped 3 bases, with 26 bases sitting between them. The CDR3 has 19 amino acids. Per germline, CDR1 DFQATT and CDR2 SNEGSKA (reference sequence). CDR3 protein: CSARTLLGGGEVDYNEQFF. The DNA for the CDR3 is TGCAGTGCTAGAACCCTCCTAGGAGGGGGGGAGGTAGACTACAATGAGCAGTTCTTC.

The rearrangement joins TRBV5-1 to TRBJ2-3; D might be TRBD1 (6 bases). Germline lookup yields CDR1 SGHRS and CDR2 YFSETQ. Trimming cost V 4 bases and J 5 bases, with 14 bases left between them. This CDR3 comprises 14 residues. CDR3 coding DNA: TGCGCCAGCAGCAACCACAGGGTAGGAGATACGCAGTATTTT. This encodes CASSNHRVGDTQYF.

This clonotype was detected a few times. The chain is built from TRBV20-1 and TRBJ1-2, with D unclear. This CDR3 has 14 amino acids. The germline V gene has CDR1 DFQATT and CDR2 SNEGSKA (reference sequence). Trimming left V 0 bases short and J 5 bases short, with 13 bases between. The CDR3 spells CSARDWVSGYGYTF. CDR3 nucleotide sequence: TGCAGTGCTAGAGATTGGGTCTCGGGGTATGGCTACACCTTC.

The chain couples TRBV29-1 to TRBJ2-1; 7 bases are a match to TRBD1. Trimming cost V 7 bases and J 5 bases; bases outside gene matches: 8. Germline V gene data show CDR1 as SQVTM and CDR2 as ANQGSEA. The CDR3 loop spans 13 amino acids. The CDR3 DNA follows: TGCAGCGGCCTCGGGACAGTTCACAATGAGCAGTTCTTC. Its translation: CSGLGTVHNEQFF.

The rearrangement uses TRBV29-1 and TRBJ2-5; maybe TRBD1 (6 bases). Trimming stripped 5 bases from V and 1 base from J, with 20 bases between. Per the germline V gene, CDR1 is SQVTM and CDR2 is ANQGSEA. The CDR3 spans 16 residues. The CDR3 DNA sequence: TGCAGCGTTCAGCCTTGGGCTACAGGGCCCCAAGAGACCCAGTACTTC. It codes for CSVQPWATGPQETQYF. The variable domain in full, completed from reference TRBV29-1 and TRBJ2-5, reads SAVISQKPSRDICQRGTSLTIQCQVDSQVTMMFWYRQQPGQSLTLIATANQGSEATYESGFVIDKFPISRPNLTFSTLTVSNMSPEDSSIYLCSVQPWATGPQETQYFGPGTRLLVL.

This chain links TRBV6-1 with TRBJ2-7; 11 bases align to TRBD2. V shed 8 bases and J 0 bases; nucleotides not matched to a gene: 9. Germline V gene lookup returns CDR1 MNHNS and CDR2 SASEGT. The CDR3 has 16 residues. CDR3 nucleotides: TGTGCCAGCGGGCGACTAGCGGGGCTCATCTCCTACGAGCAGTACTTC. Amino acids: CASGRLAGLISYEQYF.

V usage is TRBV27 and J usage is TRBJ2-5; 9 positions match TRBD1. Germline V gene lookup returns CDR1 MNHEY and CDR2 SMNVEV (reference sequence). Trimming at V came to 6 bases and at J to 11 bases, leaving 22 bases not matched to a gene. The CDR3 is made up of 17 amino acids. CDR3 DNA: TGTGCCAGCAGCGGGGGACAGGGATTCCCTCAGGTCAATGAGCAGTACTTC. This sequence encodes CASSGGQGFPQVNEQYF.

The chain links TRBV4-1 to TRBJ1-4, with D tentatively TRBD1 (5 bases). This CDR3 is built from 15 residues. The ends were cut back, 5 bases at V and 6 bases at J, with 16 bases in the middle. CDR1 and CDR2 from the germline V gene are MGHRA and YSYEKL. The CDR3 protein is CASSTGTQRDEKLFF. CDR3 nucleotides: TGCGCCAGCAGCACTGGGACTCAACGGGATGAAAAACTGTTTTTT.

The chain employs TRBV11-3 and TRBJ2-3; 8 bases are a match to TRBD1. The germline gives CDR1 SGHNT, CDR2 YENEEA. There are 16 residues in the CDR3. V dropped 8 bases and J dropped 0; count of bases not matched to a gene: 10. The CDR3 spells CASSPGQGASTDTQYF. In nucleotides, the CDR3 is TGTGCCAGCTCACCTGGTCAGGGGGCTAGCACAGATACGCAGTATTTT. Filled out from reference TRBV11-3 and TRBJ2-3, the complete variable domain reads EAGVVQSPRYKIIEKKQPVAFWCNPISGHNTLYWYLQNLGQGPELLIRYENEEAVDDSQLPKDRFSAERLKGVDSTLKIQPAELGDSAVYLCASSPGQGASTDTQYFGPGTRLTVL.

The J gene is TRBJ2-5, the V gene TRBV11-2; D may be TRBD2 (5 bases). The DNA matches TRBJ2-7 better at its end, which makes the J call doubtful. The CDR3 runs 14 residues. Germline assignment: CDR1 SGHAT and CDR2 FQNNGV. For the CDR3, the DNA is TGTGCCAGCAGCCCAACACTAGGTATCTGCGAGCAGTACTTC. Amino acids: CASSPTLGICEQYF.

This chain's CDR3 is CASSLLAGRGPSFTDTQYF. In DNA form, the CDR3 reads TGTGCCAGCAGCTTACTCGCTGGCAGGGGGCCATCTTTCACAGATACGCAGTATTTT. This chain links TRBV11-2 with TRBJ2-3, with 8 nucleotides matching TRBD1. J lost 2 bases, V lost 2 bases, and 15 bases had no gene match. This CDR3 spans 19 amino acids. Germline V lookup: CDR1 SGHAT, CDR2 FQNNGV.